This T cell receptor (beta chain) was found in a study of blood T cell repertoires in COVID-19. Study overall: Both acute and convalescent COVID-19 samples were obtained from the United States, Italy and Spain. PBMCs, B-cell-depleted T cells, or T cells were the source of the cDNA or gDNA that made up the material.

The assay was immunoSEQ multiplex PCR, and TCRdb's table has in-frame clones only and misses some. Of about 330,000 clones in the sample, around 90% were seen once. Germline-derived CDR1 and CDR2 are LNHDA and SQIVND (reference sequence). The CDR3 consists of 17 residues. The V segment lost 9 bases and the J segment 4 bases; nucleotides outside the gene matches: 20. Participant-reported clinical history was the basis for cohort assignment. The sequence came from a man younger than 40 who had recovered from COVID-19. The chain recombines TRBV19 with TRBJ1-2; TRBD1 matches 7 bases. The sample taken for sequencing was PBMCs or T cells enriched from blood (not recorded which). The CDR3 nucleotides are TGTGCCAGCCACCTCCGGGACAGCAAACAAAGAGTCTATGGCTACACCTTC. Translated: CASHLRDSKQRVYGYTF.